Reported below is one T cell receptor (beta chain). Its antigen is not identified. Two nested PCRs, roughly 16 and 10 cycles, amplified TCRalpha and TCRbeta cDNA. TCRdb re-called the 5' RACE reads; one entry per CDR3 protein, DNA not given. The table for this sample gives roughly 150,000 distinct CDR3 sequences. This sample stems from a study of monozygotic twins with inflammatory bowel disease. Study results and limitations: Immunosuppressive treatment differences may have increased patient repertoire variability. Those with IBD had lower TCRbeta diversity (inverse Simpson) than their healthy co-twins did. IBD patients exhibited fewer clonotypes shared with other individuals than healthy twins, particularly with disease activity.

Germline loops: CDR1 DFQATT, CDR2 SNEGSKA (reference sequence). The CDR3 has 14 amino acids. The sample taken for sequencing was blood. The chain uses TRBV20-1 and TRBJ1-1; TCRdb calls TRBD1, which cannot be checked without DNA. The receptor was isolated from a human donor with ulcerative colitis or Crohn's disease, or a healthy co-twin of an affected twin (not recorded which). The CDR3 loop is CSARVRTGNTEAFF.